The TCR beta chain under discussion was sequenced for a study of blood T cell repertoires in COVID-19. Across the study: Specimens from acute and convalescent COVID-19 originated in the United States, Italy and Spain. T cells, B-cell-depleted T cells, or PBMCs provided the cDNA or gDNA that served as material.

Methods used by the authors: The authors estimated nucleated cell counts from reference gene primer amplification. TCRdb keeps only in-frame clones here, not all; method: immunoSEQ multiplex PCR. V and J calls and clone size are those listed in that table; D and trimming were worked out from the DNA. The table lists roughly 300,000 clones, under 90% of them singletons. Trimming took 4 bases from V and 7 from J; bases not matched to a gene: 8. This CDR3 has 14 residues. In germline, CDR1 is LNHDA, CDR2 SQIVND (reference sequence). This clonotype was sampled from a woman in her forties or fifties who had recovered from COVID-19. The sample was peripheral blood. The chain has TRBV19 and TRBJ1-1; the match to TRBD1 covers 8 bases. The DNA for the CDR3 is TGTGCCAGTAGTACCTTAAGGACAGGGAGTGAAGCTTTCTTT. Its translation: CASSTLRTGSEAFF.